This T cell receptor (beta chain) was found in a study of CD8 T cells in ankylosing spondylitis. Worth noting for this clonotype: Its antigen remains unknown.

MiXCR, applied by TCRdb to the 5' RACE reads, yields one record per CDR3 protein. The sample holds 670,000 or so distinct CDR3 sequences, around 17% seen once. V dropped 3 bases and J dropped 0 bases, with 10 bases sitting between them. This CDR3 comprises 15 residues. Germline CDR1 and CDR2: SGDLS and YYNGEE. General study findings and limits: What seemed typical of ankylosing spondylitis blood was a TCR beta motif built from under 10 highly homologous variants.

This receptor was obtained from a male donor with ankylosing spondylitis. Sequenced input: blood, either unsorted or a sorted T cell fraction (not recorded which). This sequence joins TRBV9 and TRBJ1-5, with a tentative D call TRBD1 (6 bases). The CDR3 DNA follows: TGTGCCAGCAGCGAAACAGGGTCTAGCAATCAGCCCCAGCATTTT. It encodes CASSETGSSNQPQHF. Supplemented by reference TRBV9 and TRBJ1-5, the full variable domain reads DSGVTQTPKHLITATGQRVTLRCSPRSGDLSVYWYQQSLDQGLQFLIQYYNGEERAKGNILERFSAQQFPDLHSELNLSSLELGDSALYFCASSETGSSNQPQHFGDGTRLSIL.